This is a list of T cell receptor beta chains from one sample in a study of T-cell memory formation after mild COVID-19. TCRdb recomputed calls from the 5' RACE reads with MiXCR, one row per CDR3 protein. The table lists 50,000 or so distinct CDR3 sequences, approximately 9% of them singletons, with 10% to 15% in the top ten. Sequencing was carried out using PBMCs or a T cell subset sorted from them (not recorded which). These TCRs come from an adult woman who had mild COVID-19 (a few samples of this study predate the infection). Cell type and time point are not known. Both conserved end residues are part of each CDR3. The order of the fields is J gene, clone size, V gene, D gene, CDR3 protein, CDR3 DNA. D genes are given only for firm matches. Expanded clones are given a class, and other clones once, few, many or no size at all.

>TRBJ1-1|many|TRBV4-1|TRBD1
CASSLMGQGLNTEAFF
TGCGCCAGCAGCCTAATGGGACAGGGCCTGAACACTGAAGCTTTCTTT
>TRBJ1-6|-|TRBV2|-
CASSPQGTLGSPLHF
TGTGCCAGCAGTCCACAGGGAACCCTAGGTTCACCCCTCCACTTT
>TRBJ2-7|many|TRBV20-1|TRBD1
CSASKLNRGLYEQYF
TGCAGTGCTTCCAAACTTAACAGGGGGCTGTACGAGCAGTACTTC
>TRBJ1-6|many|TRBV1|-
CTSSQVSKARVIGTLHF
TGCACCAGCAGCCAAGTTAGTAAGGCCCGGGTAATCGGGACCCTCCACTTT
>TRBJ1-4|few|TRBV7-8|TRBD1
CASSLGTGIDEKLFF
TGTGCCAGCAGCTTAGGGACAGGGATAGATGAAAAACTGTTTTTT
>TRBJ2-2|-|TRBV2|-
CASIRTTNTGELFF
TGTGCCAGCATAAGGACTACTAACACCGGGGAGCTGTTTTTT
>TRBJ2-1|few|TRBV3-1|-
CASSQDRPLNEQFF
TGTGCCAGCAGCCAAGATCGGCCTCTCAATGAGCAGTTCTTC
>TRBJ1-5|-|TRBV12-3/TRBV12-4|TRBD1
CASSLFRGSNQPQHF
TGTGCCAGCAGTTTGTTCAGGGGGAGCAATCAGCCCCAGCATTTT
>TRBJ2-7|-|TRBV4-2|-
CASSQGPAGRGEQYF
TGTGCCAGCAGCCAAGGTCCCGCGGGTCGCGGCGAGCAGTACTTC
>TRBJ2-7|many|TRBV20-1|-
CSARGSFLSSYEQYF
TGCAGTGCACGCGGATCATTCCTCAGCTCCTACGAGCAGTACTTC
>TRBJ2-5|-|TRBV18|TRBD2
CASSPFLAGKKETQYF
TGTGCCAGCTCACCATTTCTAGCGGGGAAGAAAGAGACCCAGTACTTC
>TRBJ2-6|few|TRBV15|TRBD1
CATSRDYPGQTGAGANVLTF
TGTGCCACCAGCAGAGATTATCCCGGGCAAACAGGGGCTGGGGCCAACGTCCTGACTTTC
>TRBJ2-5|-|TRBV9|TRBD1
CASSQDGQGRETQYF
TGTGCCAGCAGCCAAGACGGACAGGGTAGGGAGACCCAGTACTTC
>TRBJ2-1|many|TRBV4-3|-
CASSQQRSDEQFF
TGCGCCAGCAGCCAGCAGCGCAGTGATGAGCAGTTCTTC
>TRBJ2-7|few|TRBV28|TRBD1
CATWTGNHEQYF
TGTGCCACCTGGACAGGGAACCACGAGCAGTACTTC
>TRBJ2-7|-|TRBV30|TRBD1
CAIDRVISYEQYF
TGTGCCATCGACAGGGTCATCTCCTACGAGCAGTACTTC
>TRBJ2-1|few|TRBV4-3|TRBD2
CASSQDWRTSFNEQFF
TGCGCCAGCAGCCAAGATTGGCGGACTAGCTTCAATGAGCAGTTCTTC
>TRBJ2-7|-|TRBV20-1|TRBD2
CSASRLAASWEQYF
TGCAGTGCTAGCAGGCTAGCGGCATCGTGGGAGCAGTACTTC
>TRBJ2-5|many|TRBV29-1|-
CSVRRGPQETQYF
TGCAGCGTCCGTAGAGGCCCTCAAGAGACCCAGTACTTC
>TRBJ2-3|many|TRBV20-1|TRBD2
CSARGRVTDTQYF
TGCAGTGCTCGGGGGAGGGTCACAGATACGCAGTATTTT
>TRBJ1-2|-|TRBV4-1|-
CASSQGGTTHYGYTF
TGCGCCAGCAGCCAAGGGGGAACCACCCATTATGGCTACACCTTC
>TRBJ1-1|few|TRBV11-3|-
CASSPQVGTEAFF
TGTGCCAGCAGCCCACAGGTGGGCACTGAAGCTTTCTTT
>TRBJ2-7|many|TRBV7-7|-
CASSPGGGSSYEQYF
TGTGCTAGCAGCCCAGGGGGCGGGAGTTCCTACGAGCAGTACTTC
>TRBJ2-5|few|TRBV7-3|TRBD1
CASSLGTGGAGTQYF
TGTGCCAGCAGCTTGGGGACAGGGGGCGCGGGGACCCAGTACTTC
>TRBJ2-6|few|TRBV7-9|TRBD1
CASPLVGTAGSKVISGANVLTF
TGTGCCAGCCCGCTGGTCGGGACAGCCGGGTCCAAGGTGATCTCTGGGGCCAACGTCCTGACTTTC
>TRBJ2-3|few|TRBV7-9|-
CASSLEGQATDTQYF
TGTGCCAGCAGCTTAGAGGGGCAGGCCACAGATACGCAGTATTTT
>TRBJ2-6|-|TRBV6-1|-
CASSELARGSGANVLTF
TGTGCCAGCAGTGAACTGGCCAGGGGTTCTGGGGCCAACGTCCTGACTTTC
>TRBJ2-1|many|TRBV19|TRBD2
CATSPGGDYNEQFF
TGTGCCACCTCCCCGGGGGGGGACTACAATGAGCAGTTCTTC
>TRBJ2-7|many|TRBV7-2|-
CASGRAFYEQYF
TGTGCCAGCGGACGGGCATTTTACGAGCAGTACTTC
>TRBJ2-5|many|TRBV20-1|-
CSARGSTDSRTPQETQYF
TGCAGTGCTAGAGGGTCTACGGACAGCCGTACACCCCAAGAGACCCAGTACTTC
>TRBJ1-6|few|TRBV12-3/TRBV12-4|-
CASSLFRVNSPLHF
TGTGCCAGCAGTTTATTCAGGGTTAATTCACCCCTCCACTTT
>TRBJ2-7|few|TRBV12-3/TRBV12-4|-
CASSSQGGSEQYF
TGTGCCAGCAGCTCCCAAGGGGGGAGCGAGCAGTACTTC
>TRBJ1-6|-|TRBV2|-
CASTPEVRAGNSPIHF
TGTGCCAGCACCCCGGAGGTGAGGGCGGGTAATTCACCCATCCACTTT
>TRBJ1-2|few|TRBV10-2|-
CASSEVAGRNYGYTF
TGCGCCAGCAGTGAGGTAGCAGGGAGGAACTATGGCTACACCTTC
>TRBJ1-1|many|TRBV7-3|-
CASSSTNTLPGTEAFF
TGTGCCAGCAGCTCCACCAACACTCTCCCAGGCACTGAAGCTTTCTTT
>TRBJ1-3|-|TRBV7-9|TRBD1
CASSYRRGQLASGNTIYF
TGTGCCAGCAGCTACCGGCGGGGACAGCTAGCCTCTGGAAACACCATATATTTT
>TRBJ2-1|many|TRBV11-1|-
CASSLEAVSSYNEQFF
TGTGCCAGCAGCTTGGAGGCCGTAAGCTCCTACAATGAGCAGTTCTTC
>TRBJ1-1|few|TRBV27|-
CASSSPDRKEAFF
TGTGCCAGCAGTTCCCCCGACAGGAAGGAAGCTTTCTTT
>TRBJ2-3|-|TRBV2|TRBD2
CASRQLAGGTDTQYF
TGTGCCAGCAGGCAACTAGCGGGGGGCACAGATACGCAGTATTTT
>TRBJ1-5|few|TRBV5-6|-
CASSFERGPPNQPQHF
TGTGCCAGCAGCTTCGAGCGGGGGCCTCCCAATCAGCCCCAGCATTTT
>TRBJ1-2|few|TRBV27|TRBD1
CASSSQGVSNYGYTF
TGTGCCAGCAGTTCGCAGGGGGTGTCTAACTATGGCTACACCTTC
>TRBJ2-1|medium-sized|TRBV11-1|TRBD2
CASSSYRLAGGLRSEQFF
TGTGCCAGCAGTTCTTACCGACTAGCGGGGGGCCTTAGAAGTGAGCAGTTCTTC
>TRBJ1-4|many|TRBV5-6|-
CASSLAAGHNEKLFF
TGTGCCAGCAGCTTGGCCGCAGGGCACAATGAAAAACTGTTTTTT
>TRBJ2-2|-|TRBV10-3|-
CAISQFTSPTNTGELFF
TGTGCCATCAGCCAATTTACTAGCCCTACGAACACCGGGGAGCTGTTTTTT
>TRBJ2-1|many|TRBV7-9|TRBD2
CASNIGLAGNNEQFF
TGTGCCAGCAACATAGGACTAGCGGGAAACAATGAGCAGTTCTTC
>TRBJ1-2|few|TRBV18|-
CASSPAVGNMNGYTF
TGTGCCAGCTCACCGGCCGTGGGGAATATGAATGGCTACACCTTC
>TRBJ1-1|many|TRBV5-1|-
CASSLAPGGAYMNTEAFF
TGCGCCAGCAGCTTGGCCCCTGGGGGAGCTTACATGAACACTGAAGCTTTCTTT
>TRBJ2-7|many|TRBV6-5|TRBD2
CASRRGRGGTYEQYF
TGTGCCAGCCGTAGAGGGCGGGGGGGGACCTACGAGCAGTACTTC
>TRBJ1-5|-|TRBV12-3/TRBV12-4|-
CASRQQDGNQPQHF
TGTGCCAGCAGACAACAGGATGGCAATCAGCCCCAGCATTTT
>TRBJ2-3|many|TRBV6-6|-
CASWAGMGTDTQYF
TGTGCCAGCTGGGCAGGGATGGGGACAGATACGCAGTATTTT
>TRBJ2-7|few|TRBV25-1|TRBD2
CASSERAGKSTEQYF
TGTGCCAGCAGTGAGAGAGCGGGGAAAAGCACCGAGCAGTACTTC
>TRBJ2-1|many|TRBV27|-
CASSQSRGEGQFF
TGTGCCAGCAGTCAGAGCAGGGGAGAAGGACAGTTCTTC